These 16 T cell receptor beta chains were sequenced from one sample in a study of blood T cell repertoires in COVID-19. Measured with immunoSEQ multiplex PCR; TCRdb has only the in-frame clones, and not every one. The profile shows about 400,000 clones, 87% of them singletons. The specimen was PBMCs or T cells enriched from blood (not recorded which). The source is a woman aged 50 to 60 who had recovered from COVID-19.

This clone was seen more than once but under ten times. V gene TRBV5-8 combines with J gene TRBJ1-1, with TRBD1 matching over 7 bases. Trimming at V came to 4 bases and at J to 0 bases, leaving 9 bases not matched to a gene. The CDR3 is 16 residues long. The V gene's germline CDR1 is SGHTS and CDR2 YDEGEE. CDR3 DNA sequence: TGTGCCAGCAGCCCGGCTCCGGGACAGCTGAACACTGAAGCTTTCTTT. Its protein product is CASSPAPGQLNTEAFF.

V usage is TRBV7-3 and J usage is TRBJ2-2; unclear D gene. CDR1 SGHTA and CDR2 FQGTGA come from the germline V gene. The V end was cut by 2 bases, the J end by 5 bases, with 6 bases between. This CDR3 is 13 amino acids long. The CDR3 loop is CASSLRVTGELFF. The CDR3 bases are TGTGCCAGCAGCTTACGGGTAACCGGGGAGCTGTTTTTT.

Comment on this clone: Within the sample, other DNA sequences also encode this same CDR3. The chain couples TRBV11-3 to TRBJ1-1; no firm D call. This CDR3 is built from 13 residues. With 1 base removed from V and 5 bases from J, the gap between germline ends came to 8 bases. The germline V gene encodes CDR1 SGHNT and CDR2 YENEEA. The CDR3 DNA reads as TGTGCCAGCAGCTTAGGAACGGGGACTGAAGCTTTCTTT. Amino acid sequence: CASSLGTGTEAFF. Based on the CDR3 plus reference TRBV11-3 and TRBJ1-1, the full variable domain is EAGVVQSPRYKIIEKKQPVAFWCNPISGHNTLYWYLQNLGQGPELLIRYENEEAVDDSQLPKDRFSAERLKGVDSTLKIQPAELGDSAVYLCASSLGTGTEAFFGQGTRLTVV.

V usage is TRBV12-3 or TRBV12-4 and J usage is TRBJ2-4, with a possible D match to TRBD1 (5 bases). V gave up 5 bases and J gave up 6 bases, with 5 bases separating them. CDR3 size: 11 residues. The CDR3 bases are TGTGCCAGCAGTGACAGAAACATTCAGTACTTC. Translated, it gives CASSDRNIQYF.

V and J are TRBV6-5 and TRBJ1-6; 10 nucleotides agree with TRBD1. Germline assignment: CDR1 MNHEY and CDR2 SVGAGI. The CDR3 is made up of 16 amino acids. With V trimmed by 2 bases and J by 6 bases, 4 bases remained unmatched. The CDR3 here is CASSYVGQGINSPLHF. The CDR3 DNA follows: TGTGCCAGCAGTTACGTGGGACAGGGGATTAATTCACCCCTCCACTTT.

The chain uses TRBV3-1 (or the pseudogene TRBV3-2) and TRBJ2-1; unclear D gene. V was pared by 1 base and J by 12 bases, with 7 bases between. This CDR3 comprises 11 residues. The germline CDR1 and CDR2 sequences are LGHDT and YNNKEL (reference sequence). The CDR3 nucleotides read TGTGCCAGCAGCCAAGCGGGTGGGCAGTTCTTC. Its translation is CASSQAGGQFF.

V usage is TRBV3-1 (or the pseudogene TRBV3-2) and J usage is TRBJ1-2; D is unclear. The CDR3 extends over 13 amino acids. The germline V and J ends were trimmed by 1 base and 7 bases, with 10 bases remaining between them. CDR1 is LGHDT and CDR2 is YNNKEL in the germline V gene (reference sequence). In DNA form, the CDR3 reads TGTGCCAGCAGCCAAGCACAGTGGTTTGGCTACACCTTC. It encodes CASSQAQWFGYTF.

On this clone: The sample contains more than one DNA sequence encoding this CDR3. The chain uses TRBV27 and TRBJ1-1; D gene unclear. V was shortened by 3 bases and J by 1 base, with 6 bases between the two germline ends. The CDR3 runs 13 residues. Germline CDR1 reads MNHEY; CDR2 reads SMNVEV (reference sequence). In DNA, the CDR3 is TGTGCCAGCAGTTTCCGAGGGAACACTGAAGCTTTCTTT. It translates to CASSFRGNTEAFF.

This sequence joins TRBV6-2 or TRBV6-3 and TRBJ2-7, with no clear D. Germline V lookup: CDR1 MNHEY, CDR2 SVGEGT. The CDR3 covers 14 residues. Trimming removed 6 bases at V and 4 bases at J, with 16 bases between. CDR3 in amino acids: CASSQFPGPYEQYF. As DNA, the CDR3 is TGTGCCAGCAGCCAATTCCCAGGCCCGTACGAGCAGTACTTC.

This rearrangement joins TRBV2 to TRBJ2-3, with D perhaps TRBD1 (5 bases). CDR3 length: 16 amino acids. Trimming left V 6 bases short and J 1 base short, with 17 bases between. CDR1 and CDR2 (germline): SNHLY, FYNNEI. The chain's CDR3 is CASRYRGTRGTDTQYF. The CDR3 DNA reads TGTGCCAGCAGATATAGGGGTACCAGGGGCACAGATACGCAGTATTTT.

The genes are TRBV2 and TRBJ1-2; 9 nucleotides line up with TRBD1. The CDR3 sequence is 15 residues long. Germline-derived CDR1 and CDR2 are SNHLY and FYNNEI. V lost 9 bases, J lost 4 bases, and 12 bases stayed unmatched. CDR3 amino acids: CAREGGTGISYGYTF. CDR3 coding DNA: TGTGCCAGAGAAGGCGGGACAGGGATAAGCTATGGCTACACCTTC.

The DNA for the CDR3 is TGTGCCTGGACTAAAGGCAGGGGGATCACAGATACGCAGTATTTT. This sequence encodes CAWTKGRGITDTQYF. The chain couples TRBV30 to TRBJ2-3; 7 nucleotides align to TRBD1. CDR1 GTSNPN and CDR2 SVGIG come from the germline V gene (reference sequence). This CDR3 region has 15 residues. J lost 2 bases, V lost 4 bases, and 9 bases had no gene match.

The chain carries TRBV7-9 and TRBJ2-1; no reliable D call. The CDR3 length is 19 residues. With 3 bases removed from V and 2 bases from J, the gap between germline ends came to 23 bases. The germline V gene encodes CDR1 SEHNR and CDR2 FQNEAQ (reference sequence). This chain's CDR3 is CASSFRQSGSRKTYNEQFF. The CDR3 nucleotides are TGTGCCAGCAGCTTCCGACAAAGTGGATCCCGGAAAACCTACAATGAGCAGTTCTTC. Full variable domain (remainder filled in from reference TRBV7-9 and TRBJ2-1): DTGVSQNPRHKITKRGQNVTFRCDPISEHNRLYWYRQTLGQGPEFLTYFQNEAQLEKSRLLSDRFSAERPKGSFSTLEIQRTEQGDSAMYLCASSFRQSGSRKTYNEQFFGPGTRLTVL.

CDR3 in amino acids: CASSQDLPQGWRNQPQHF. CDR3 coding DNA: TGTGCCAGCAGCCAAGATCTCCCACAGGGGTGGCGCAATCAGCCCCAGCATTTT. The genes are TRBV4-2 and TRBJ1-5, with TRBD1 matching over 7 bases. The V and J ends lost 0 bases and 2 bases, in that order; junction bases with no gene match: 10. Germline V gives CDR1 LGHNA, CDR2 YNFKEQ. The CDR3 consists of 18 residues.

The rearrangement joins TRBV4-2 to TRBJ1-4, with D perhaps TRBD1 (5 bases). Trimming left V 4 bases short and J 3 bases short, with 15 bases between. There are 16 residues in the CDR3. Germline V lookup: CDR1 LGHNA, CDR2 YNFKEQ. The CDR3 region has the DNA TGTGCCAGCAGCCCGCGCTGGGGGGATCCTAATGAAAAACTGTTTTTT. This sequence encodes CASSPRWGDPNEKLFF.

The gene calls are TRBV5-4 and TRBJ1-2; 10 positions match TRBD1. In germline, CDR1 is SGHNT, CDR2 YYREEE (reference sequence). J lost 4 bases, V lost 2 bases, and 5 bases had no gene match. The CDR3 consists of 15 residues. CDR3 DNA sequence: TGTGCCAGCAGCTTTTCCGGGACAGGGGCCTATGGCTACACCTTC. It specifies CASSFSGTGAYGYTF. Filled out from reference TRBV5-4 and TRBJ1-2, the complete variable domain reads ETGVTQSPTHLIKTRGQQVTLRCSSQSGHNTVSWYQQALGQGPQFIFQYYREEENGRGNFPPRFSGLQFPNYSSELNVNALELDDSALYLCASSFSGTGAYGYTFGSGTRLTVV.